This entry features one T cell receptor (beta chain) sequence. These data come from a study of blood T cell repertoires in COVID-19. In the original workflow: It was from reference gene primer amplification that nucleated cell counts were estimated. Sequencing was performed with immunoSEQ multiplex PCR; in TCRdb, only in-frame clones are kept and a portion is missing. V, J and clone size reflect that table, while D and trimming were determined from the DNA. The data hold hundreds of thousands of clones, with 75% to 90% observed a single time. Recruitment covered about two dozen US areas and drew participants whose ages spanned about 18 to 100 years. Researchers sorted participants into cohorts using their self-reported clinical history. Recovered participants had two consecutive negative NP/OP PCR tests, healthcare professional clearance, or symptom resolution. The junction had 8 bases not matched to a gene; V was cut back by 5 bases and J by 5 bases. Germline V gives CDR1 SGHVS, CDR2 FNYEAQ. The CDR3 loop spans 14 amino acids.

The sequencing sample was made of PBMCs or T cells enriched from blood (not recorded which). The TCR originated in a woman aged 35 to 49 who had recovered from COVID-19. The chain employs TRBV7-6 and TRBJ2-5; 7 bases agree with TRBD1. CDR3 loop: CASSVGRGFETQYF. The CDR3 DNA reads as TGTGCCAGCAGCGTGGGCAGGGGGTTTGAGACCCAGTACTTC.